This entry lists 17 T cell receptor beta chains sequenced from one sample in a study of blood T cell repertoires in COVID-19 (dated by TCRdb to about 2020). Library preparation employed the immunoSEQ multiplex PCR assay. In its TCRdb copy, this immuneACCESS table keeps in-frame sequences only and misses some clones. Where compared with another copy, unresolved V genes explain less than half of these, and the others have no known cause. The sample table holds 34,000 or so clones, of which around 90% were seen once. Roughly 13% of the sample is taken by the ten largest. Source material: peripheral blood. These receptors originate from a man aged 55 to 70 with active COVID-19.

The chain couples TRBV19 to TRBJ2-4; TRBD2 is a possible D gene (6 bases). CDR1 and CDR2 from the germline V gene are LNHDA and SQIVND (reference sequence). The CDR3 is made up of 16 amino acids. V shed 1 base and J shed 7 bases, with 17 bases lying between them. The CDR3 DNA follows: TGTGCCAGTAGTATAGCCAATAGCGGAGGAGGGAACATTCAGTACTTC. This sequence encodes CASSIANSGGGNIQYF.

The chain joins TRBV6-4 to TRBJ2-3, with D hard to call. The CDR3 contains 16 residues. V lost 0 bases and J 0 bases, leaving 10 bases between the germline ends. Germline V gene data show CDR1 as MRHNA and CDR2 as SNTAGT. CDR3 protein: CASSDSIATSTDTQYF. CDR3 nucleotides: TGTGCCAGCAGTGACTCGATCGCGACAAGCACAGATACGCAGTATTTT.

This chain links TRBV6-2 or TRBV6-3 with TRBJ1-5; D is perhaps TRBD1 (6 bases). Germline CDR1 and CDR2: MNHEY and SVGEGT. The CDR3 is made up of 14 amino acids. V was cut by 2 bases and J by 5 bases, with 10 bases left in between. The CDR3 DNA reads as TGTGCCAGCAGTTACAGGGACACCTATCAGCCCCAGCATTTT. It yields the protein CASSYRDTYQPQHF.

The chain couples TRBV3-1 (or the pseudogene TRBV3-2) to TRBJ2-3; 7 bases agree with TRBD2. The V gene end was trimmed by 4 bases and the J gene end by 0 bases; junction bases not matched to a gene: 4. The CDR3 has 15 residues. Germline CDR1 LGHDT, CDR2 YNNKEL (reference sequence). The DNA of the CDR3 is TGTGCCAGCAGCCCCCGGACTAGTAGCACAGATACGCAGTATTTT. Translation: CASSPRTSSTDTQYF.

This chain uses TRBV11-2 with TRBJ2-7; D may be TRBD1 (5 bases). CDR3 length: 13 amino acids. Germline V gene lookup returns CDR1 SGHAT and CDR2 FQNNGV. V lost 5 bases to trimming and J lost 6 bases, with 14 bases between them. CDR3 nucleotides: TGTGCCAGCAGCCAGGGCGTCTGGGTCGAGCAGTACTTC. Amino acids: CASSQGVWVEQYF.

The chain carries TRBV7-8 and TRBJ1-6, with D perhaps matching TRBD1 (5 bases). Trimming removed 5 bases at V and 2 bases at J, with 16 bases between. The CDR3 has 17 amino acids. Per the germline V gene, CDR1 is SGHVS and CDR2 is FQNEAQ. The CDR3, as DNA: TGTGCCAGCAGCGACACGGCGGGGGTACCCTATAATTCACCCCTCCACTTT. It codes for CASSDTAGVPYNSPLHF.

The chain employs TRBV25-1 and TRBJ2-5; D ambiguous. The CDR3 has 14 amino acids. V lost 2 bases to trimming and J lost 2 bases, with 9 bases between them. In germline, CDR1 is MGHDK, CDR2 SYGVNS. In DNA form, the CDR3 reads TGTGCCAGCAGTGAACCGGGTCCACAAGAGACCCAGTACTTC. Amino acid sequence: CASSEPGPQETQYF. Supplemented by reference TRBV25-1 and TRBJ2-5, the full variable domain reads EADIYQTPRYLVIGTGKKITLECSQTMGHDKMYWYQQDPGMELHLIHYSYGVNSTEKGDLSSESTVSRIRTEHFPLTLESARPSHTSQYLCASSEPGPQETQYFGPGTRLLVL.

The CDR3 sequence is CASRPGTRATGELFF. The CDR3 bases are TGTGCCAGTAGGCCTGGGACTAGAGCCACCGGGGAGCTGTTTTTT. The chain links TRBV19 to TRBJ2-2; 8 bases agree with TRBD2. The CDR3 extends over 15 amino acids. The V gene's germline CDR1 is LNHDA and CDR2 SQIVND (reference sequence). J was trimmed by 4 bases and V by 6 bases; bases with no gene match: 7.

The V gene is TRBV7-2, the J gene TRBJ2-3; 8 positions match TRBD2. CDR1 is SGHTA, CDR2 FQGNSA, per germline. With V trimmed by 5 bases and J by 3 bases, 7 bases remained unmatched. The CDR3 has 15 residues. The CDR3 DNA follows: TGTGCCAGCAGCCCCAGCGGGAGTAAGACAGATACGCAGTATTTT. Translated: CASSPSGSKTDTQYF.

The CDR3 loop reads CASSPRQGVSTEAFF. The CDR3 DNA sequence: TGTGCCAGCAGCCCCCGACAGGGAGTGAGCACTGAAGCTTTCTTT. V is TRBV11-2 and J is TRBJ1-1, with 7 bases lining up with TRBD1. V lost 5 bases to trimming and J lost 4 bases; unmatched junction nucleotides: 10. Germline CDR1 is SGHAT and CDR2 is FQNNGV. The CDR3 totals 15 residues.

The rearrangement joins TRBV28 to TRBJ1-1, with a tentative D call TRBD1 (5 bases). CDR1 and CDR2 (germline): MDHEN, SYDVKM. CDR3 length equals 14 residues. V was clipped by 6 bases and J by 1 base, with 12 bases between them. DNA for the CDR3: TGTGCCAGCAGAGGCCCGGGGGAGAACACTGAAGCTTTCTTT. It yields the protein CASRGPGENTEAFF.

The V call is TRBV6-2 or TRBV6-3, the J call TRBJ1-5; TRBD1 matches at 9 bases. Losses at the gene ends were 2 bases for V and 7 bases for J; bases not matched to a gene: 6. This CDR3 has 15 residues. From germline, CDR1 is MNHEY and CDR2 SVGEGT. The CDR3 sequence is CASSYTGGAGQPQHF. The CDR3 DNA reads as TGTGCCAGCAGTTACACAGGGGGCGCAGGGCAGCCCCAGCATTTT.

V gene TRBV12-3 or TRBV12-4 combines with J gene TRBJ1-5, with D uncertain. The CDR3 covers 13 residues. V lost 8 bases to trimming and J lost 5 bases, with 13 bases between them. CDR3 nucleotides: TGTGCCAGCGCTCCCGGGGTACATCAGCCCCAGCATTTT. Residues: CASAPGVHQPQHF.

The gene calls are TRBV11-3 and TRBJ2-7; 8 nucleotides agree with TRBD1. The V gene's germline CDR1 is SGHNT and CDR2 YENEEA. The CDR3 length is 13 residues. V lost 3 bases to trimming and J lost 7 bases; unmatched junction nucleotides: 5. CDR3 residues: CASSLTGVREQYF. The CDR3, as DNA: TGTGCCAGCAGCTTGACAGGGGTGAGGGAGCAGTACTTC.

The rearrangement links TRBV25-1 to TRBJ2-2, with D possibly TRBD2 on 6 matching bases. Germline V lookup: CDR1 MGHDK, CDR2 SYGVNS. CDR3 size: 15 residues. The ends were cut back, 8 bases at V and 2 bases at J, with 15 bases in the middle. CDR3 sequence: CASGAGTGNTGELFF. In DNA form, the CDR3 reads TGTGCCAGCGGAGCCGGGACTGGTAACACCGGGGAGCTGTTTTTT.

The gene calls are TRBV6-5 and TRBJ1-4, with 8 positions matching TRBD1. Losses at the gene ends were 6 bases for V and 13 bases for J; bases not matched to a gene: 16. The CDR3 length is 15 residues. The germline V gene encodes CDR1 MNHEY and CDR2 SVGAGI. The CDR3 reads CASRPDRGQKGGLFF. DNA for the CDR3: TGTGCCAGCAGACCCGACAGGGGTCAGAAGGGTGGACTGTTTTTT.

The CDR3 here is CASSLDPKGGYTF. In nucleotides, the CDR3 is TGCGCCAGCAGCTTGGACCCAAAGGGGGGCTACACCTTC. The rearrangement joins TRBV5-1 to TRBJ1-2; D might be TRBD1 (5 bases). The germline V gene has CDR1 SGHRS and CDR2 YFSETQ. This CDR3 has 13 residues. V was shortened by 0 bases and J by 8 bases, with 11 bases between the two germline ends.